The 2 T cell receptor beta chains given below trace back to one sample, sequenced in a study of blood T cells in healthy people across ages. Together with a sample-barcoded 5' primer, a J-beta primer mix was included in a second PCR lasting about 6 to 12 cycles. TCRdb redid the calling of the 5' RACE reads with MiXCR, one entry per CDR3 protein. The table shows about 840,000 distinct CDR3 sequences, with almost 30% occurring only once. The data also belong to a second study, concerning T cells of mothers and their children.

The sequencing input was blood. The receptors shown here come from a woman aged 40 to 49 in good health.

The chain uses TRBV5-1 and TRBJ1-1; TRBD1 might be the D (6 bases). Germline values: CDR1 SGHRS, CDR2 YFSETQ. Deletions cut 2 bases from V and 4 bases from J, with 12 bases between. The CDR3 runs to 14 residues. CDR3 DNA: TGCGCCAGCAGCTTCGGGGGGCTTGGCACTGAAGCTTTCTTT. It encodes CASSFGGLGTEAFF.

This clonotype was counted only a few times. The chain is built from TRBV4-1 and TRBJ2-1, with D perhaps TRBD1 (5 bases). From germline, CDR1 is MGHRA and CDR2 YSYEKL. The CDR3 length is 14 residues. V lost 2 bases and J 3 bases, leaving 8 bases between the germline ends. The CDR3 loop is CASSQQGGYNEQFF. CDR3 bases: TGCGCCAGCAGCCAACAGGGCGGCTACAATGAGCAGTTCTTC.